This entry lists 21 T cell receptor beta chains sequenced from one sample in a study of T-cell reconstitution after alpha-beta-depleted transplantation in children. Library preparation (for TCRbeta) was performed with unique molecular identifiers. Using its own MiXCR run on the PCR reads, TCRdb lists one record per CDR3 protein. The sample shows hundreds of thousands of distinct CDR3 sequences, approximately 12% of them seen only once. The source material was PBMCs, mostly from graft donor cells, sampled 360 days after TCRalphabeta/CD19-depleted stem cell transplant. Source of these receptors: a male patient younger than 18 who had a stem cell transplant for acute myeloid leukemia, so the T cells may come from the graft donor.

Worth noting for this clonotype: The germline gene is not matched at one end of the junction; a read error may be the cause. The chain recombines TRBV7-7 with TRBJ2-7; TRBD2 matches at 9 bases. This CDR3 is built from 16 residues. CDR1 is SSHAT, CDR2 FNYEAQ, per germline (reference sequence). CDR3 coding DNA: TGTGCTAGCAGCTTAGTGGCGGGAGGGCCTTTAGACGAGCAGTACTTC. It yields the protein CASSLVAGGPLDEQYF.

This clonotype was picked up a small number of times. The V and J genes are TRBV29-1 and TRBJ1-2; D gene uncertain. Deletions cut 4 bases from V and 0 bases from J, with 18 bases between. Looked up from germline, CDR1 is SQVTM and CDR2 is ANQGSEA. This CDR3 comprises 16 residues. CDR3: CSVVRGRQETNYGYTF. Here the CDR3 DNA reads TGCAGCGTTGTCCGCGGAAGGCAGGAAACTAACTATGGCTACACCTTC.

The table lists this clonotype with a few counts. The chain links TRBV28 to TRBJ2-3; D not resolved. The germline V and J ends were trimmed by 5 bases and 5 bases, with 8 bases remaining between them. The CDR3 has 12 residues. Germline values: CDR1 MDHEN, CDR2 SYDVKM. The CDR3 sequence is CASSQLRDTQYF. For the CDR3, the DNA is TGTGCCAGCAGTCAGCTTAGAGATACGCAGTATTTT.

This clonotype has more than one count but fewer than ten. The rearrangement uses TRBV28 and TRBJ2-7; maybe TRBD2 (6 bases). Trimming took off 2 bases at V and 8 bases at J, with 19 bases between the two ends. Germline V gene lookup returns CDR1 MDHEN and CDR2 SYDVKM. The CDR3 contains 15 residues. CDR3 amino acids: CASSLMGPEGMKQYF. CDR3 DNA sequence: TGTGCCAGCAGTTTAATGGGCCCGGAGGGGATGAAGCAGTACTTC.

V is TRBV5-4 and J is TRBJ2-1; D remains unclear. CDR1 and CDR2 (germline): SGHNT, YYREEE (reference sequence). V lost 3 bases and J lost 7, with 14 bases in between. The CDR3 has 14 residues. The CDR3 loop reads CASSSRASTNEQFF. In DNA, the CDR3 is TGTGCCAGCAGCTCCCGCGCCTCCACAAATGAGCAGTTCTTC.

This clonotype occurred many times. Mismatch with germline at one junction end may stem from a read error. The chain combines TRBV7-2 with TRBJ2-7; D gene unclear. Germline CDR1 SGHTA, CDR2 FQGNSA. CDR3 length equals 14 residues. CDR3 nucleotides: TGTGCCAGCAGTTTAGCCGGCCCAGCCTACGAGCAGTACTTC. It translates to CASSLAGPAYEQYF.

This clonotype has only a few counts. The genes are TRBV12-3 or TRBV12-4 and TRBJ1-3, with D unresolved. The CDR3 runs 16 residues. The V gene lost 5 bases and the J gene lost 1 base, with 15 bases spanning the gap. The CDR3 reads CASSATPAHSGNTIYF. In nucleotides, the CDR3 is TGTGCCAGCAGTGCTACCCCGGCCCATTCTGGAAACACCATATATTTT.

The CDR3 region is CSVAGGVNYGYTF. DNA for the CDR3: TGCAGCGTTGCAGGGGGCGTCAACTATGGCTACACCTTC. The chain combines TRBV29-1 with TRBJ1-2; 8 nucleotides align to TRBD1. CDR1 and CDR2 (germline): SQVTM, ANQGSEA. The CDR3 runs to 13 residues. V lost 4 bases to trimming and J lost 2 bases; unmatched junction nucleotides: 3.

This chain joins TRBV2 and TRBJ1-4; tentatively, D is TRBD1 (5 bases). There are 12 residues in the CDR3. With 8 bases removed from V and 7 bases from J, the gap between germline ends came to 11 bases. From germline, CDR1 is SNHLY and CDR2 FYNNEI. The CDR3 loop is CASRGSSEKLFF. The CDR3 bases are TGTGCCAGCCGGGGGAGCAGTGAAAAACTGTTTTTT.

CDR3 residues: CASSARTELFTDTQYF. The CDR3 DNA reads as TGTGCCAGCAGCGCCCGAACAGAGCTTTTCACAGATACGCAGTATTTT. This chain joins TRBV9 and TRBJ2-3; no definite D call. Germline CDR1 SGDLS, CDR2 YYNGEE. V was clipped by 3 bases and J by 2 bases, with 16 bases between them. CDR3 length equals 16 residues. The full variable domain, in which reference TRBV9 and TRBJ2-3 provide the parts outside the CDR3, is DSGVTQTPKHLITATGQRVTLRCSPRSGDLSVYWYQQSLDQGLQFLIQYYNGEERAKGNILERFSAQQFPDLHSELNLSSLELGDSALYFCASSARTELFTDTQYFGPGTRLTVL.

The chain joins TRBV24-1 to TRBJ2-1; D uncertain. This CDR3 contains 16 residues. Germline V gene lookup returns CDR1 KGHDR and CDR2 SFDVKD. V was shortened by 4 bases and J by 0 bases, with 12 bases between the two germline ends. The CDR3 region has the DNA TGTGCCACCAGTGACAGCGCTATGGCCTCCTACAATGAGCAGTTCTTC. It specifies CATSDSAMASYNEQFF.

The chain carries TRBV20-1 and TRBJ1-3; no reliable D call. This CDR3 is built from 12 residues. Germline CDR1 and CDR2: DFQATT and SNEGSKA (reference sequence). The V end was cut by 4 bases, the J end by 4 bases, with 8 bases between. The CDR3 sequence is CSANRAGNTIYF. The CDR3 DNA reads TGCAGTGCTAACAGAGCCGGAAACACCATATATTTT.

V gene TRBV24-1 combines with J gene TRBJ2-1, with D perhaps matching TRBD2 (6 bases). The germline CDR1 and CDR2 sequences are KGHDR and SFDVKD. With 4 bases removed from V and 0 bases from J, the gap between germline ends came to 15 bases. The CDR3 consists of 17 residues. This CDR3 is CATSDPRRDFSYNEQFF. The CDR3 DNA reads TGTGCCACCAGTGACCCCCGCCGGGACTTCTCCTACAATGAGCAGTTCTTC.

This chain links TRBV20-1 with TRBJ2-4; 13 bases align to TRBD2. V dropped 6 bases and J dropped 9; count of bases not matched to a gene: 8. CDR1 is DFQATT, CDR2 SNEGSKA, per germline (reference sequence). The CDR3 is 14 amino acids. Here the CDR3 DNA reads TGCAGTGCAGGACTAGCGGGAGTATTAGGCATTCAGTACTTC. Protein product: CSAGLAGVLGIQYF.

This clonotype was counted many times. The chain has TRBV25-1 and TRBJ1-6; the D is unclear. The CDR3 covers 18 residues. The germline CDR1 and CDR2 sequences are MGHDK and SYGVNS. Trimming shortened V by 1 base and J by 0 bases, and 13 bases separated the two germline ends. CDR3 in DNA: TGTGCCAGCAGTGAATTCGCCGGCGGGAGCTCCTATAATTCACCCCTCCACTTT. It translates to CASSEFAGGSSYNSPLHF.

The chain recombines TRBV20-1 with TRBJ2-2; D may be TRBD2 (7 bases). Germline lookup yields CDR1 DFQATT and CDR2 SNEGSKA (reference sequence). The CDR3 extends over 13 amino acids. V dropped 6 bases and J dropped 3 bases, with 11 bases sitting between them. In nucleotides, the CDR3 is TGCAGTGCAGGGGGGGCGTACACCGGGGAGCTGTTTTTT. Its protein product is CSAGGAYTGELFF.

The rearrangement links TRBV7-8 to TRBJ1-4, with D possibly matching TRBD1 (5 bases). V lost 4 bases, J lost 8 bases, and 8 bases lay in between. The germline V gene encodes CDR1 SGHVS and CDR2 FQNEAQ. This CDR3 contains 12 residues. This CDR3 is CASSWDEEKLFF. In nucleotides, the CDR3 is TGTGCCAGCAGCTGGGACGAGGAAAAACTGTTTTTT.

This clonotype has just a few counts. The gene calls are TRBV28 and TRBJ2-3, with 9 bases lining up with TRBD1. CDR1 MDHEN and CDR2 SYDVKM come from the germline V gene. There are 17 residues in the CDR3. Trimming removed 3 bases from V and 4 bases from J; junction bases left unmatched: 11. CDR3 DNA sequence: TGTGCCAGCAGTTTGGTAAACAGGGGGCCCTACCCAGATACGCAGTATTTT. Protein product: CASSLVNRGPYPDTQYF.

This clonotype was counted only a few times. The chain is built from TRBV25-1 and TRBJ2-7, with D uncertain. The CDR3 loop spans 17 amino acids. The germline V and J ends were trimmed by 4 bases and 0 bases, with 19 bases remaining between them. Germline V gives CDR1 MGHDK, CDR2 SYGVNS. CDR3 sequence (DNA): TGTGCCAGCAGTGCCGACACCTTACCCCCAAACTCCTACGAGCAGTACTTC. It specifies CASSADTLPPNSYEQYF.

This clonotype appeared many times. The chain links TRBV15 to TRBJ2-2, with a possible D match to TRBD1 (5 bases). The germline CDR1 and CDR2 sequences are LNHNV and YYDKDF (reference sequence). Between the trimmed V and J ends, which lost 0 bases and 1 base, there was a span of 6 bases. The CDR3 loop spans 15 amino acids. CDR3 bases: TGTGCCACCAGCAGAGATCAGGGGAACACCGGGGAGCTGTTTTTT. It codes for CATSRDQGNTGELFF. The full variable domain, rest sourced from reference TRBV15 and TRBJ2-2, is DAMVIQNPRYQVTQFGKPVTLSCSQTLNHNVMYWYQQKSSQAPKLLFHYYDKDFNNEADTPDNFQSRRPNTSFCFLDIRSPGLGDTAMYLCATSRDQGNTGELFFGEGSRLTVL.

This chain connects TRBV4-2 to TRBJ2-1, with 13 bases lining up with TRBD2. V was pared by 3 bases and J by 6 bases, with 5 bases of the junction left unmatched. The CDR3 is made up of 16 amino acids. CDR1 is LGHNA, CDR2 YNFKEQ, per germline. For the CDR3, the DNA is TGTGCCAGCAGCCACAAACTAGCGGGAGGGGGCAATGAGCAGTTCTTC. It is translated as CASSHKLAGGGNEQFF.